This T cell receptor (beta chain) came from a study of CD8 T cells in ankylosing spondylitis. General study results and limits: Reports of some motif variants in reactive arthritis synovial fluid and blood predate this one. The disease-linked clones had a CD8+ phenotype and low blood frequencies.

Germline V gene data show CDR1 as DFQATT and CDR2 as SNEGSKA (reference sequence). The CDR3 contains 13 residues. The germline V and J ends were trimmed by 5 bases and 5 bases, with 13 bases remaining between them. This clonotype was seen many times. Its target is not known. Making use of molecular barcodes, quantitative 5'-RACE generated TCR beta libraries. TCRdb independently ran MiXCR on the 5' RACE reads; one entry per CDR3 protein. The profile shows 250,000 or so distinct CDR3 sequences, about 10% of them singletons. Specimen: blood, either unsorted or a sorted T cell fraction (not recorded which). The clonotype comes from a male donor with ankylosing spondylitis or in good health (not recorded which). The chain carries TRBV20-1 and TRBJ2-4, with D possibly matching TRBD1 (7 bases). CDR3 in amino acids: CSAPQGGENIQYF. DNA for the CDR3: TGCAGTGCTCCCCAGGGGGGCGAAAACATTCAGTACTTC.